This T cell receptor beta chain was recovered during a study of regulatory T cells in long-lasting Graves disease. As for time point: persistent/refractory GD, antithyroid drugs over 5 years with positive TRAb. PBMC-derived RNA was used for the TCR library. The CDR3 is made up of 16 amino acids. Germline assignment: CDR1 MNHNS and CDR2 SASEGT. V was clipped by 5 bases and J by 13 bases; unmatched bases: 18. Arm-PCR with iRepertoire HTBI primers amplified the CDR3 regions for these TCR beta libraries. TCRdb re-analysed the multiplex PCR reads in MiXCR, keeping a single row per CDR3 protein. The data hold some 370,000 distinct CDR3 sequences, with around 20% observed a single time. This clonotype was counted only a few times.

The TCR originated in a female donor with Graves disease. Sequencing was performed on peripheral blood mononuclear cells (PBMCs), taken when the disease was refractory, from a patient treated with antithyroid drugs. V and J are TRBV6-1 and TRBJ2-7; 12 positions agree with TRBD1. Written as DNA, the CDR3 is TGTGCCAGCAGTATTTCACCGGGACAGGGGGCAAGAAGGGATTACTTC. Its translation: CASSISPGQGARRDYF.